Here is one T cell receptor (beta chain) with its context. For each subset, genomic DNA was distributed in equal portions over several immunoSEQ plates. Assay: immunoSEQ multiplex PCR; the TCRdb copy retains only in-frame clones and omits some. The sample records 2 million to 3 million clones, over 85% being singletons. These data originate in a study of shared clonotypes between healthy human individuals. After removal of 1 base from V and 1 base from J, the junction contained 4 bases not matched to a gene. CDR1 and CDR2 (germline): LNHNV, YYDKDF (reference sequence). CDR3 length: 16 amino acids. The gene calls are TRBV15 and TRBJ2-7; 10 nucleotides match TRBD2. This sequence was found in a young man in good health. Some clones in this sample may be carry-over from other donors' samples. The sample consisted of naive CD4+ T cells from PBMCs. Subset meaning: CD45RA+ positively selected. The CDR3 sequence is CATSRGAGGPSYEQYF. The CDR3 DNA reads TGTGCCACCAGCAGAGGAGCGGGAGGGCCTTCCTACGAGCAGTACTTC.